One and the same sample provided the 10 T cell receptor beta chains below, sequenced in a study of shared clonotypes between healthy human individuals. The assay was immunoSEQ multiplex PCR, and TCRdb's table has in-frame clones only and misses some. The sample consists of 470,000 or so clones, approximately 82% of them appearing once. The specimen sequenced was PBMCs. Every receptor here comes from a woman aged 40 to 50 in good health. Some clones in this sample may be carry-over from other donors' samples.

This chain connects TRBV28 to TRBJ2-7, with D maybe TRBD1 (5 bases). The CDR3 contains 14 residues. Germline CDR1 MDHEN, CDR2 SYDVKM. V was trimmed by 8 bases and J by 1 base, leaving 15 bases between them. CDR3 DNA: TGTGCCAGCTACTCAAAGGGGTCTTCCTACGAGCAGTACTTC. Its protein product is CASYSKGSSYEQYF. The variable domain in full, with the rest retrieved from reference TRBV28 and TRBJ2-7, is DVKVTQSSRYLVKRTGEKVFLECVQDMDHENMFWYRQDPGLGLRLIYFSYDVKMKEKGDIPEGYSVSREKKERFSLILESASTNQTSMYLCASYSKGSSYEQYFGPGTRLTVT.

The chain employs TRBV18 and TRBJ2-1, with D possibly TRBD2 on 5 matching bases. V dropped 1 base and J dropped 6 bases, with 16 bases sitting between them. In germline, CDR1 is KGHSH, CDR2 LQKENI. The CDR3 runs 16 residues. In DNA, the CDR3 is TGTGCCAGCTCACCACTCGGGGTCGCCTATAGCAATGAGCAGTTCTTC. Encoded protein: CASSPLGVAYSNEQFF.

The V and J genes are TRBV19 and TRBJ1-3, with 8 bases that match TRBD1. Germline values: CDR1 LNHDA, CDR2 SQIVND (reference sequence). With V trimmed by 10 bases and J by 2 bases, 7 bases remained unmatched. This CDR3 spans 14 amino acids. This CDR3 reads CATRQGQTGNTIYF. The CDR3 DNA reads TGTGCCACCCGACAGGGGCAAACTGGAAACACCATATATTTT.

The V gene is TRBV18, the J gene TRBJ2-1; 9 nucleotides line up with TRBD2. Losses at the gene ends were 1 base for V and 9 bases for J; bases not matched to a gene: 7. CDR3 length equals 15 residues. Per germline, CDR1 KGHSH and CDR2 LQKENI. CDR3 sequence: CASSPRASGNGEQFF. DNA of the CDR3: TGTGCCAGCTCACCACGGGCTAGCGGGAATGGTGAGCAGTTCTTC.

The chain combines TRBV2 with TRBJ1-6; the D is unclear. The germline gives CDR1 SNHLY, CDR2 FYNNEI. This CDR3 spans 17 amino acids. Trimming removed 2 bases from V and 7 bases from J, with 18 bases in between. The CDR3 sequence: CASSESPKGHRNSPLHF. CDR3 in DNA: TGTGCCAGCAGTGAATCACCGAAGGGTCATCGAAATTCACCCCTCCACTTT.

V gene TRBV9 combines with J gene TRBJ1-4; D remains ambiguous. V dropped 0 bases and J dropped 5 bases, with 8 bases sitting between them. CDR3 length equals 14 residues. From germline, CDR1 is SGDLS and CDR2 YYNGEE. CDR3 protein: CASSVDGMNEKLFF. CDR3 bases: TGTGCCAGCAGCGTAGACGGGATGAATGAAAAACTGTTTTTT. The complete variable domain, with remaining parts taken from reference TRBV9 and TRBJ1-4, reads DSGVTQTPKHLITATGQRVTLRCSPRSGDLSVYWYQQSLDQGLQFLIQYYNGEERAKGNILERFSAQQFPDLHSELNLSSLELGDSALYFCASSVDGMNEKLFFGSGTQLSVL.

The table lists this clone with a few counts. The chain carries TRBV10-1 and TRBJ2-7; 12 bases map to TRBD1. This CDR3 comprises 13 residues. The J segment lost 6 bases and the V segment lost 6 bases, leaving 3 bases of the junction unmatched. Germline values: CDR1 WNHNN, CDR2 SYGVQD (reference sequence). The CDR3 bases are TGCGCCAGCAGGGGACAGGGGGCGTCCGAGCAGTACTTC. Encoded protein: CASRGQGASEQYF.

V gene TRBV27 combines with J gene TRBJ2-2; TRBD1 is a possible D gene (5 bases). Germline-derived CDR1 and CDR2 are MNHEY and SMNVEV (reference sequence). Between the trimmed V and J ends, which lost 6 bases and 1 base, there was a span of 9 bases. There are 14 residues in the CDR3. Here the CDR3 reads CASRPQGNTGELFF. For the CDR3, the DNA is TGTGCCAGCAGACCCCAGGGGAACACCGGGGAGCTGTTTTTT.

Of note for this clone: Within the sample, other DNA sequences also encode this same CDR3. The chain joins TRBV19 to TRBJ1-5; D not resolved. V lost 4 bases and J lost 4, with 5 bases in between. This CDR3 is built from 12 residues. Per the germline V gene, CDR1 is LNHDA and CDR2 is SQIVND (reference sequence). As DNA, the CDR3 is TGTGCCAGTAGTAATCTAAATCAGCCCCAGCATTTT. Translated, it gives CASSNLNQPQHF.

This clone occurred a few times. The V and J genes are TRBV2 and TRBJ1-2, with 8 bases matching TRBD1. Germline V gives CDR1 SNHLY, CDR2 FYNNEI. The V segment lost 7 bases and the J segment 7 bases; nucleotides outside the gene matches: 17. The CDR3 is 16 residues long. CDR3 nucleotide sequence: TGTGCCAGCATCCCTCGCGGGGGGCAGGGGGCATCTGGCTACACCTTC. Encoded protein: CASIPRGGQGASGYTF.